What follows are 16 T cell receptor beta chains derived from one specimen sequenced in a study of blood T cells in healthy people across ages. A second PCR, run for roughly 7 to 11 cycles, used a sample-barcoded 5' primer plus a J-beta primer mix. TCRdb ran MiXCR on the 5' RACE reads and lists one entry per CDR3 protein. The sample yields approximately 800,000 distinct CDR3 sequences, approximately 25% seen once. These data were also filed under a second study, of T cells of mothers and their children.

Material for sequencing was blood. These receptors all come from a boy aged 5-17 years in good health.

This clonotype was seen more than once but under ten times. This sequence joins TRBV28 and TRBJ2-1, with D possibly TRBD2 on 6 matching bases. V was cut by 6 bases and J by 13 bases, with 16 bases left in between. The CDR3 is made up of 12 amino acids. Germline loops: CDR1 MDHEN, CDR2 SYDVKM. DNA of the CDR3: TGTGCCAGCAGCGGCACGGGAGTTAGTCAGTTCTTC. Its protein product is CASSGTGVSQFF.

This clonotype was counted a few times. The CDR3 reads CASSLNRDTNEKLFF. The CDR3 nucleotides are TGTGCCAGCAGCCTTAACCGAGATACTAATGAAAAACTGTTTTTT. The V gene is TRBV7-9, the J gene TRBJ1-4, with D unclear. The ends were cut back, 5 bases at V and 2 bases at J, with 12 bases in the middle. CDR3 length: 15 amino acids. Per germline, CDR1 SEHNR and CDR2 FQNEAQ (reference sequence).

This clonotype was observed a few times. The CDR3 DNA reads TGTGCCAGCAGCCCTCCGGGACTAGTGTACAATGAGCAGTTCTTC. It translates to CASSPPGLVYNEQFF. This chain uses TRBV7-6 with TRBJ2-5; 8 positions match TRBD2. The J call is uncertain, as TRBJ2-1 better fits the DNA end. Germline-derived CDR1 and CDR2 are SGHVS and FNYEAQ. The CDR3 is made up of 15 amino acids.

V and J are TRBV4-3 and TRBJ1-4; D gene uncertain. In germline, CDR1 is LGHNA, CDR2 YSLEER. Trimming stripped 0 bases from V and 2 bases from J, with 7 bases between. The CDR3 covers 15 residues. The CDR3 DNA is TGCGCCAGCAGCCAAGAAGTGCCGACTAATGAAAAACTGTTTTTT. It is translated as CASSQEVPTNEKLFF.

This rearrangement joins TRBV27 to TRBJ2-5, with D possibly being TRBD1 or TRBD2 (5 bases each). The J call may be incorrect, as the DNA end agrees better with TRBJ2-7. CDR1 is MNHEY, CDR2 SMNVEV, per germline (reference sequence). This CDR3 is built from 14 residues. The CDR3 nucleotides read TGTGCCAGCAATCGGGACGGAAACTCCTACGAGCAGTACTTC. Protein: CASNRDGNSYEQYF.

The rearrangement uses TRBV11-2 and TRBJ2-2; 12 bases align to TRBD2. Per germline, CDR1 SGHAT and CDR2 FQNNGV. With V trimmed by 2 bases and J by 0 bases, 10 bases remained unmatched. The CDR3 has 20 residues. CDR3 region: CASSLFPGLAGPANTGELFF. CDR3 coding DNA: TGTGCCAGCAGCTTATTTCCGGGACTAGCGGGCCCCGCGAACACCGGGGAGCTGTTTTTT.

The V gene is TRBV29-1, the J gene TRBJ2-7; tentatively, D is TRBD1 (6 bases). Trimming removed 5 bases from V and 2 bases from J, with 16 bases in between. CDR3 length: 14 residues. Per germline, CDR1 SQVTM and CDR2 ANQGSEA. In nucleotides, the CDR3 is TGCAGCGTTTGGACAGATATAACTACCTACGAGCAGTACTTC. Residues: CSVWTDITTYEQYF.

This clonotype was picked up a small number of times. This sequence joins TRBV5-1 and TRBJ1-4; D perhaps matches TRBD1 (5 bases). The germline gives CDR1 SGHRS, CDR2 YFSETQ. This CDR3 comprises 16 residues. V lost 0 bases and J lost 5, with 14 bases in between. In DNA form, the CDR3 reads TGCGCCAGCAGCTTGGGACGGGCCGGGGGAAATGAAAAACTGTTTTTT. It yields the protein CASSLGRAGGNEKLFF.

This clonotype was observed a few times. The chain employs TRBV28 and TRBJ2-3; no clear D gene. This CDR3 is built from 13 residues. V lost 5 bases to trimming and J lost 2 bases, with 8 bases between them. Per germline, CDR1 MDHEN and CDR2 SYDVKM. The CDR3: CASSPRVTDTQYF. In DNA form, the CDR3 reads TGTGCCAGCAGTCCCCGGGTCACAGATACGCAGTATTTT.

The chain links TRBV5-6 to TRBJ2-7; 8 bases are a match to TRBD2. The ends lost 2 bases at V and 2 bases at J; junction bases unmatched: 9. The CDR3 is made up of 16 amino acids. Germline assignment: CDR1 SGHDT and CDR2 YYEEEE. This chain's CDR3 is CASSFSGGGGPYEQYF. The CDR3 DNA reads as TGTGCCAGCAGCTTCTCCGGGGGGGGCGGCCCCTACGAGCAGTACTTC.

This clonotype was seen a few times. The genes are TRBV9 and TRBJ2-7; TRBD2 is a possible D gene (6 bases). The CDR3 totals 14 residues. Germline CDR1 and CDR2: SGDLS and YYNGEE. V lost 4 bases and J 7 bases, leaving 18 bases between the germline ends. The CDR3 spells CASSPNPLAREQYF. Here the CDR3 DNA reads TGTGCCAGCAGCCCCAACCCTCTAGCGCGGGAGCAGTACTTC.

The V and J genes are TRBV20-1 and TRBJ2-1, with 8 bases aligning to TRBD2. The DNA end lines up better with TRBJ2-5; the J call may be wrong. The CDR3 runs 14 residues. Germline CDR1 is DFQATT and CDR2 is SNEGSKA (reference sequence). For the CDR3, the DNA is TGCAGTGCCAGGACTAGCACAGAAGAGAAGGCCCAGTACTTC. It specifies CSARTSTEEKAQYF.

The chain links TRBV7-2 to TRBJ2-3, with TRBD2 matching 8 bases. The V segment lost 7 bases and the J segment 3 bases; nucleotides outside the gene matches: 6. This CDR3 is 14 amino acids long. Germline V lookup: CDR1 SGHTA, CDR2 FQGNSA. CDR3 protein: CASIGGLVTDTQYF. Written as DNA, the CDR3 is TGTGCCAGCATCGGGGGACTAGTGACAGATACGCAGTATTTT. Together with reference TRBV7-2 and TRBJ2-3, the CDR3 gives the full variable domain: GAGVSQSPSNKVTEKGKDVELRCDPISGHTALYWYRQSLGQGLEFLIYFQGNSAPDKSGLPSDRFSAERTGGSVSTLTIQRTQQEDSAVYLCASIGGLVTDTQYFGPGTRLTVL.

The chain combines TRBV9 with TRBJ2-5; TRBD2 matches at 8 bases. The CDR3 is 16 residues long. CDR1 is SGDLS and CDR2 is YYNGEE in the germline V gene. Trimming at V came to 3 bases and at J to 3 bases, leaving 10 bases not matched to a gene. The CDR3 DNA is TGTGCCAGCAGCGCCTCAGCGGGAGCGGGTGAAGAGACCCAGTACTTC. It specifies CASSASAGAGEETQYF.

The J gene is TRBJ1-1, the V gene TRBV15, with D possibly TRBD1 on 5 matching bases. The CDR3 loop spans 14 amino acids. Germline-derived CDR1 and CDR2 are LNHNV and YYDKDF (reference sequence). Trimming removed 3 bases at V and 2 bases at J, with 10 bases between. Here the CDR3 DNA reads TGTGCCACCAGCAGGGGGGGGAGTAACACTGAAGCTTTCTTT. Translated, it gives CATSRGGSNTEAFF.

The sample holds a few counts of this clonotype. This sequence joins TRBV4-1 and TRBJ2-7, with D possibly being TRBD2 (5 bases). CDR1 is MGHRA and CDR2 is YSYEKL in the germline V gene. The CDR3 loop spans 14 amino acids. V was cut by 3 bases and J by 1 base, with 10 bases left in between. Here the CDR3 reads CASSHEWTSYEQYF. CDR3 in DNA: TGCGCCAGCAGCCATGAATGGACTTCCTACGAGCAGTACTTC.